A selection of T cell receptor beta chains follows, all from one sample in a study of regulatory T cells in long-lasting Graves disease. In TCRdb, the multiplex PCR reads were re-called with MiXCR into one record per CDR3 protein. Among about 420,000 distinct CDR3 sequences listed, around 15% were seen once. These data were also filed under a second study, of T cells in Graves' hyperthyroidism and ophthalmopathy.

The sequenced sample was peripheral blood mononuclear cells (PBMCs), obtained at new diagnosis, from a patient treated with antithyroid drugs. The receptor set was obtained from a woman aged 18-29 years with Graves disease. The CDR3 runs from the conserved cysteine through the conserved F or W. A D gene is named only where the DNA matches it firmly. Clone size, where shown, is once, few, many, or a class for clones that have expanded.

j_call | d_call | clone_size | v_call | cdr3_aa | cdr3_nt
TRBJ2-5 | - | - | TRBV4-1 | CASSQGGRGYVETQYF | TGCGCCAGCAGCCAAGGGGGGCGAGGCTACGTTGAGACCCAGTACTTC
TRBJ2-7 | TRBD2 | many | TRBV9 | CASSHGTSGKNEQYF | TGTGCCAGCAGCCACGGGACTAGCGGGAAAAACGAGCAGTACTTC
TRBJ2-3 | - | few | TRBV18 | CASSPPGVDTQYF | TGTGCCAGCTCACCACCGGGTGTAGATACGCAGTATTTT
TRBJ2-7 | TRBD2 | - | TRBV13 | CASSTGLAEQYF | TGTGCCAGCAGTACGGGACTAGCCGAGCAGTACTTC
TRBJ2-1 | TRBD1 | - | TRBV6-9 | CASSYRTGSVEQFF | TGTGCCAGCAGTTACCGGACAGGGAGTGTTGAGCAGTTCTTC
TRBJ1-2 | - | - | TRBV25-1 | CASSEGEVNYGYTF | TGTGCCAGCAGTGAAGGGGAAGTTAACTATGGCTACACCTTC
TRBJ2-4 | - | many | TRBV28 | CASTPRGGQNIQYF | TGTGCCAGCACCCCGCGAGGGGGTCAAAACATTCAGTACTTC
TRBJ1-1 | TRBD1 | many | TRBV18 | CASSLTGTANTEAFF | TGTGCCAGCTCACTAACCGGGACAGCGAACACTGAAGCTTTCTTT
TRBJ2-7 | TRBD1 | few | TRBV14 | CASSQPGQAFEQYF | TGTGCCAGCAGCCAACCGGGACAGGCCTTCGAGCAGTACTTC
TRBJ2-5 | - | many | TRBV6-5 | CASSYSEGQETQYF | TGTGCCAGCAGTTACTCGGAGGGCCAAGAGACCCAGTACTTC
TRBJ2-1 | - | many | TRBV3-1 | CASSQVHTGGRNEQFF | TGTGCCAGCAGCCAAGTCCACACCGGAGGTAGGAATGAGCAGTTCTTC
TRBJ2-5 | TRBD2 | few | TRBV7-6 | CASSRQKAGGEETQYF | TGTGCCAGCAGCCGCCAAAAAGCGGGAGGGGAAGAGACCCAGTACTTC
TRBJ2-3 | TRBD2 | - | TRBV20-1 | CSGRGRAGTQYF | TGCAGTGGTCGGGGGAGGGCAGGTACGCAGTATTTT
TRBJ2-1 | - | - | TRBV24-1 | CATSDPRGISYNEQFF | TGTGCCACCAGTGATCCACGGGGAATATCCTACAATGAGCAGTTCTTC
TRBJ1-6 | TRBD1 | - | TRBV28 | CASNILQGASSPLHF | TGTGCCAGCAATATCTTACAGGGGGCTAGCTCACCCCTCCACTTT
TRBJ2-1 | TRBD2 | - | TRBV20-1 | CSAEGELAGAPTSYNEQFF | TGCAGTGCCGAGGGGGAACTAGCGGGAGCCCCCACATCCTACAATGAGCAGTTCTTC
TRBJ1-4 | TRBD1 | few | TRBV12-3/TRBV12-4 | CASKQGGTNEKLFF | TGTGCCAGCAAACAGGGGGGAACTAATGAAAAACTGTTTTTT
TRBJ2-1 | - | few | TRBV5-6 | CASSLTPSGDPNEQFF | TGTGCCAGCAGCCTCACCCCTTCGGGAGACCCTAATGAGCAGTTCTTC
TRBJ2-2 | TRBD2 | - | TRBV19 | CASSPGLAGTGELFF | TGTGCCAGTAGCCCGGGACTAGCGGGAACCGGGGAGCTGTTTTTT
TRBJ2-1 | TRBD1 | - | TRBV19 | CASSRRGLYEQFF | TGTGCCAGTAGTCGCAGGGGGCTCTATGAGCAGTTCTTC
TRBJ2-5 | TRBD1 | - | TRBV24-1 | CATSTGGAETQYF | TGTGCCACCAGTACAGGGGGTGCAGAGACCCAGTACTTC
TRBJ2-7 | - | - | TRBV6-5 | CASSYGGTHYEQYF | TGTGCCAGCAGTTACGGCGGGACCCACTACGAGCAGTACTTC
TRBJ2-1 | - | - | TRBV28 | CASIAGGSYNEQFF | TGTGCCAGCATCGCGGGTGGATCCTACAATGAGCAGTTCTTC
TRBJ2-2 | TRBD1 | - | TRBV24-1 | CATRPGQGYTGELFF | TGTGCCACCAGGCCGGGACAGGGGTACACCGGGGAGCTGTTTTTT
TRBJ2-7 | - | - | TRBV2 | CASSELATEQYF | TGTGCCAGCAGCGAACTAGCAACCGAGCAGTACTTC
TRBJ1-2 | TRBD1 | - | TRBV19 | CASSTRDRVRGYTF | TGTGCCAGTAGTACCCGGGACAGGGTTCGGGGCTACACCTTC
TRBJ1-1 | - | many | TRBV12-3/TRBV12-4 | CASRRVYTEAFF | TGTGCCAGCAGAAGGGTATACACTGAAGCTTTCTTT
TRBJ2-5 | TRBD2 | - | TRBV15 | CATSRDLSPREFETQYF | TGTGCCACCAGCAGAGATCTAAGTCCGCGGGAGTTCGAGACCCAGTACTTC
TRBJ2-3 | TRBD2 | many | TRBV7-2 | CASSWGGEDTQYF | TGTGCCAGCAGCTGGGGGGGGGAAGATACGCAGTATTTT
TRBJ2-1 | TRBD2 | few | TRBV6-1 | CASSPEGLVLDEQFF | TGTGCCAGCAGTCCCGAGGGACTAGTTCTGGATGAGCAGTTCTTC
TRBJ2-2 | - | few | TRBV29-1 | CSAEGGSGLTGELFF | TGCAGCGCCGAAGGGGGTAGCGGCCTCACCGGGGAGCTGTTTTTT
TRBJ2-3 | TRBD2 | many | TRBV11-2 | CASSDTAGVDTQYF | TGTGCCAGCAGCGACACCGCGGGGGTAGATACGCAGTATTTT
TRBJ1-4 | TRBD1 | few | TRBV7-2 | CASSLNPTGVNEKLFF | TGTGCCAGCAGCTTAAACCCGACAGGGGTAAATGAAAAACTGTTTTTT
TRBJ2-3 | TRBD2 | many | TRBV20-1 | CSAPLLAGVSDTQYF | TGCAGTGCCCCTTTGCTAGCGGGAGTTTCAGATACGCAGTATTTT
TRBJ2-5 | - | - | TRBV6-2/TRBV6-3 | CASSYSEVAVRGETQYF | TGTGCCAGCAGTTACTCGGAGGTAGCGGTTAGGGGAGAGACCCAGTACTTC
TRBJ2-7 | - | few | TRBV25-1 | CASSDISYEQYF | TGTGCCAGCAGTGACATCTCCTACGAGCAGTACTTC
TRBJ1-1 | - | - | TRBV7-9 | CASSLGRQAPTEAFF | TGTGCCAGCAGCTTAGGTCGTCAGGCGCCCACTGAAGCTTTCTTT
TRBJ2-7 | TRBD1 | few | TRBV10-3 | CASRGQDSSYEQYF | TGTGCCAGCAGAGGACAGGACTCCTCCTACGAGCAGTACTTC
TRBJ2-7 | TRBD2 | - | TRBV27 | CASSLAGGAGEQYF | TGTGCCAGCAGCCTAGCGGGGGGTGCGGGCGAGCAGTACTTC
TRBJ2-3 | TRBD2 | - | TRBV12-3/TRBV12-4 | CASSITSDADTQYF | TGTGCCAGCAGCATTACTAGCGACGCAGATACGCAGTATTTT
TRBJ2-2 | TRBD2 | many | TRBV18 | CASSPFPLAGYANTGELFF | TGTGCCAGCTCACCATTCCCCCTAGCGGGCTATGCGAACACCGGGGAGCTGTTTTTT
TRBJ2-1 | - | few | TRBV24-1 | CATSDLPGKSYNEQFF | TGTGCCACCAGTGATTTGCCAGGGAAATCCTACAATGAGCAGTTCTTC
TRBJ2-3 | - | many | TRBV11-3 | CASSSGQRQYF | TGTGCCAGCAGCTCTGGGCAGAGGCAGTATTTT
TRBJ2-2 | - | many | TRBV28 | CASSSNTGELFF | TGTGCCAGCAGCTCGAACACCGGGGAGCTGTTTTTT
TRBJ2-7 | - | many | TRBV29-1 | CSVRSVEQYF | TGCAGCGTTCGCTCTGTCGAGCAGTACTTC
TRBJ2-1 | - | many | TRBV2 | CASSELDEQFF | TGTGCCAGCAGTGAGCTAGACGAGCAGTTCTTC
TRBJ1-2 | - | - | TRBV28 | CASKTGTNYGYTF | TGTGCCAGCAAAACCGGGACTAACTATGGCTACACCTTC
TRBJ1-4 | - | - | TRBV29-1 | CSVAITGEKLFF | TGCAGCGTGGCCATCACCGGGGAAAAACTGTTTTTT